The subject of this entry is one TCR beta chain. A second PCR of 7 to 11 cycles used a sample-barcoded 5' primer and a J-beta primer mix. TCRdb ran MiXCR on the 5' RACE reads and lists one entry per CDR3 protein. The table has 850,000 to 1,000,000 distinct CDR3 sequences, about 44% seen once. This sample stems from a study of blood T cells in healthy people across ages. Germline CDR1 is SGHTA and CDR2 is FQGNSA. The CDR3 covers 19 residues. The material sequenced was blood. This receptor was obtained from a man aged 25 to 40 in good health. This rearrangement joins TRBV7-2 to TRBJ2-1, with 11 bases that match TRBD2. The assigned J gene may be wrong: the sequence end matches TRBJ2-7 better. The CDR3 DNA is TGTACCAGCAGCTTAGTTTCTAGCGGGGGGTTGAGCTCCTACAATGAGCAGTACTTC. It yields the protein CTSSLVSSGGLSSYNEQYF.